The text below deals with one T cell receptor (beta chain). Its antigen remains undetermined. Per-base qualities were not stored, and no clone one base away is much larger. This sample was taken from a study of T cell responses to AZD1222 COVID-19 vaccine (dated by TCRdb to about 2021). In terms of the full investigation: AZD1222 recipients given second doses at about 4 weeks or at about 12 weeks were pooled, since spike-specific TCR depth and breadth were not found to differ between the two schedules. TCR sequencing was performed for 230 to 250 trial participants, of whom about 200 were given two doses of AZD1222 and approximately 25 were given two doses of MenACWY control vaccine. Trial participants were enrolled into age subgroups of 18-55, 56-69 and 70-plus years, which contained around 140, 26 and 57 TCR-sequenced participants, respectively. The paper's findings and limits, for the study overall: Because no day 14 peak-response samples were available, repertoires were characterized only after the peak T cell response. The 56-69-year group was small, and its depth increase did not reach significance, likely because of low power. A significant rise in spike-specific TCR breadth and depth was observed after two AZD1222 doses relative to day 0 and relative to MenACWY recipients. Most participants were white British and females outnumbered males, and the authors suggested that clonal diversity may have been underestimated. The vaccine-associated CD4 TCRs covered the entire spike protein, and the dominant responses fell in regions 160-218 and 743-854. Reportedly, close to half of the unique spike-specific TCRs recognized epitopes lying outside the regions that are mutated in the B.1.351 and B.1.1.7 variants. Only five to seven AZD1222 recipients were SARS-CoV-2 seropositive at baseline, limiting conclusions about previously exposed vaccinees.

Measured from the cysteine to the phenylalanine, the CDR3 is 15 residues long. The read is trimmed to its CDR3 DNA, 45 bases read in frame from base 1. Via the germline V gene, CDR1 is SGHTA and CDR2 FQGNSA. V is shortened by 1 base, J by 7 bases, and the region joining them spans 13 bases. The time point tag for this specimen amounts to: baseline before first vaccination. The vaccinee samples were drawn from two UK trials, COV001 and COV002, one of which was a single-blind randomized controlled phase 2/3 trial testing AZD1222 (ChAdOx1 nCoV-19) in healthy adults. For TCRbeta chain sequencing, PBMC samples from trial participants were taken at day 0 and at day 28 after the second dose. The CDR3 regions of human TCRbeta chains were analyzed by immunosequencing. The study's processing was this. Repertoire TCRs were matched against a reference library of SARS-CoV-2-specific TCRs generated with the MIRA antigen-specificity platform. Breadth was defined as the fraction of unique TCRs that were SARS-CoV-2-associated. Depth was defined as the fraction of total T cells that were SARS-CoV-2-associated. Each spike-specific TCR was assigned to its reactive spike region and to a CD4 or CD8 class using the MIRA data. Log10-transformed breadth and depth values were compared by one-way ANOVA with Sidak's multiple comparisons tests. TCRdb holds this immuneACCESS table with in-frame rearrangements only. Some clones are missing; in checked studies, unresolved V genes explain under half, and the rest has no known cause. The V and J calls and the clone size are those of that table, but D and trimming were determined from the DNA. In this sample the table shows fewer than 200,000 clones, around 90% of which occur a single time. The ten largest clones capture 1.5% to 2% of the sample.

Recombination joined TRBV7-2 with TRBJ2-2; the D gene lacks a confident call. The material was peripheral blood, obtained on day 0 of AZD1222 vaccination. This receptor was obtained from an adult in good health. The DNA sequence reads TGTGCCAGCAGCTTAGTAGAGCGTCCGGGCGGGGAGCTGTTTTTT. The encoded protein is CASSLVERPGGELFF.